Included here is one T cell receptor (beta chain) sequence, with context. What it recognizes is unknown. Naive CD8 cells, CD45RO-negative and positively selected for CCR7, excluded terminally differentiated effector memory CD45RA+ cells. Donors included only healthy HIV-negative adults lacking recent acute infections or vaccinations. The data are from a study of shared clonotypes between healthy human individuals. The assay was immunoSEQ multiplex PCR, and TCRdb's table has in-frame clones only and misses some. Altogether about 2.1 million clones are present, 85% to 95% being singletons, with the ten largest covering around 1.7%. Study-wide results and caveats: The donor pool, a small one, limited the genetic and exposure-history diversity represented. The generation probabilities recorded for non-shared clonotypes fell below those of clonotypes shared by all four donors. Naive CD4 clonotype sharing across several donors was 4.5% to 6%.

There are 16 residues in the CDR3. The V and J ends lost 6 bases and 4 bases respectively, with 19 bases between them. Germline V CDR1 and CDR2: LNHDA, SQIVND (reference sequence). The sequence was obtained from a man aged 18-30 years in good health. Some clones in this sample may be carry-over from other donors' samples. The rearrangement uses TRBV19 and TRBJ1-5; D is ambiguous. Sequencing input: naive CD8+ T cells from PBMCs. The CDR3 is CASRYQELGGNQPQHF. As DNA, the CDR3 is TGTGCCAGTAGGTATCAGGAGCTAGGTGGAAATCAGCCCCAGCATTTT.